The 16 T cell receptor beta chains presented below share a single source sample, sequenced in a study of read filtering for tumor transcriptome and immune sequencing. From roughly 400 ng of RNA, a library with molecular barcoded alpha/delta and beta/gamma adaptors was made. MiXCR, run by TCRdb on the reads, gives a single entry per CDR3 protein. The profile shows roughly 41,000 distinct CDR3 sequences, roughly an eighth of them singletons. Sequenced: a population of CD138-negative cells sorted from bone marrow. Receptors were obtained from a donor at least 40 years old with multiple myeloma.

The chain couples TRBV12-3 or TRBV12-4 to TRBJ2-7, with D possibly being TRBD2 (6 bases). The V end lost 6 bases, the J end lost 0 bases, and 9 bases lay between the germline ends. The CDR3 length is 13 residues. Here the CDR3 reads CASSGTYSYEQYF. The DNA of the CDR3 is TGTGCCAGCAGCGGGACTTACTCCTACGAGCAGTACTTC.

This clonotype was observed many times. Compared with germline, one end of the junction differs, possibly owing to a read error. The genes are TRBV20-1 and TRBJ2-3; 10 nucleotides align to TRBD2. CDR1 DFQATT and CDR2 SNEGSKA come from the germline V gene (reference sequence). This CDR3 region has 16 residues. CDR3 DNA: TGTTCTGTGGGGCTAGCGGGAGAGTCTAGCACAGATACGCAGTATTTT. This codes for CSVGLAGESSTDTQYF.

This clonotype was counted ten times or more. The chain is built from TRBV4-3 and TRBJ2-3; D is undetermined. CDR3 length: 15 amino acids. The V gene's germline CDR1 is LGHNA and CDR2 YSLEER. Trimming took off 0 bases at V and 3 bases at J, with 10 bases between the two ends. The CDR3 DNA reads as TGCGCCAGCAGCCAAGATTCGGCTCTAACAGATACGCAGTATTTT. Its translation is CASSQDSALTDTQYF.

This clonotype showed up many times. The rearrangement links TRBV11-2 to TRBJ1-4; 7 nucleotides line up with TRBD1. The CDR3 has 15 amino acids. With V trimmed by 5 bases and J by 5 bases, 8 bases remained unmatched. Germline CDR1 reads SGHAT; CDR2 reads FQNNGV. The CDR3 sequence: CASSRNRGENEKLFF. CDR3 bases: TGTGCCAGCAGCCGAAACAGGGGCGAAAATGAAAAACTGTTTTTT. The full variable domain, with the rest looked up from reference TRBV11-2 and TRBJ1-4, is EAGVAQSPRYKIIEKRQSVAFWCNPISGHATLYWYQQILGQGPKLLIQFQNNGVVDDSQLPKDRFSAERLKGVDSTLKIQPAKLEDSAVYLCASSRNRGENEKLFFGSGTQLSVL.

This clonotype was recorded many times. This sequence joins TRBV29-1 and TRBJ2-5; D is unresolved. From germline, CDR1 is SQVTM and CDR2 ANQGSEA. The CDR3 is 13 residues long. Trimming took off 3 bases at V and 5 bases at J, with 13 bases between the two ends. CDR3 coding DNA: TGCAGCGTTGATGGTCGGCAGAGGGAGACCCAGTACTTC. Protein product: CSVDGRQRETQYF.

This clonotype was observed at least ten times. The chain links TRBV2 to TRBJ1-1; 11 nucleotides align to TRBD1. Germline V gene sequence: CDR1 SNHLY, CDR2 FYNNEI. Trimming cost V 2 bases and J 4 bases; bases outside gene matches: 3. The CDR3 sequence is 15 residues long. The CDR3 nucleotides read TGTGCCAGCAGTGAAACCGGGACAGGGGGCACTGAAGCTTTCTTT. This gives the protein CASSETGTGGTEAFF.

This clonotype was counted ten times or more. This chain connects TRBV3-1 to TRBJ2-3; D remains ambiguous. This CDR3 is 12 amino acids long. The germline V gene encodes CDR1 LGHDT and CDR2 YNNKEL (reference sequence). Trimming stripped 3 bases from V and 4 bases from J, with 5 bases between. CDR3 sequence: CASSHRADTQYF. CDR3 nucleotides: TGTGCCAGCAGCCACAGAGCAGATACGCAGTATTTT.

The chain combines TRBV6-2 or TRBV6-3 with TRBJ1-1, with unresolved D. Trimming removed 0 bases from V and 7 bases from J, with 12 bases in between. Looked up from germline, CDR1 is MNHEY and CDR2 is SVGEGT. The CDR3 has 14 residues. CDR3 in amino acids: CASSYSNAGGEAFF. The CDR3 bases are TGTGCCAGCAGTTACTCCAACGCAGGAGGTGAAGCTTTCTTT.

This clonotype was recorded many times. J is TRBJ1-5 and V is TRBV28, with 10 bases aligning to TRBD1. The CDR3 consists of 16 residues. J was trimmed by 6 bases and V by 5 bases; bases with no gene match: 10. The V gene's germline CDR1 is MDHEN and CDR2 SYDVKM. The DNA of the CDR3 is TGTGCCAGCAGTGGACCGGGACAGGGGTACGGTCAGCCCCAGCATTTT. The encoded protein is CASSGPGQGYGQPQHF.

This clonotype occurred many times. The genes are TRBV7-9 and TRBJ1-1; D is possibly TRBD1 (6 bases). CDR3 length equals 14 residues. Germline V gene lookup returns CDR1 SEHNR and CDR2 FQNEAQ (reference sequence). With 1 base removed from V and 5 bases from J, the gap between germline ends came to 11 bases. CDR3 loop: CASSLEGERTEAFF. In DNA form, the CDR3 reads TGTGCCAGCAGCTTAGAGGGGGAGAGGACTGAAGCTTTCTTT.

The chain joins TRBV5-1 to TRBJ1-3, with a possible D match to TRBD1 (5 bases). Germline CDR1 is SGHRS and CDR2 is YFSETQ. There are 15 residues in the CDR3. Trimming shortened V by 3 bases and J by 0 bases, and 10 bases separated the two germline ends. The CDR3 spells CASSWDADSGNTIYF. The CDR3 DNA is TGCGCCAGCAGCTGGGACGCGGACTCTGGAAACACCATATATTTT.

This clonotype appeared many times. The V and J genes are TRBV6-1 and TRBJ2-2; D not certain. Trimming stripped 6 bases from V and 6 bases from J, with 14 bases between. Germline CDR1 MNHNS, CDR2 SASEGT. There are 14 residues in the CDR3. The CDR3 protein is CASSTPDSPGELFF. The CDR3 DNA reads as TGTGCCAGCAGCACTCCAGATAGCCCCGGGGAGCTGTTTTTT.

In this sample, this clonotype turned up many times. The CDR3 region is CASSGQGANTGELFF. The CDR3 nucleotides are TGTGCCAGCAGTGGACAGGGGGCGAACACCGGGGAGCTGTTTTTT. The chain couples TRBV2 to TRBJ2-2, with TRBD1 matching 9 bases. In germline, CDR1 is SNHLY, CDR2 FYNNEI. The length of the CDR3 is 15 residues. V gave up 4 bases and J gave up 0 bases; unmatched junction bases: 0. Using reference TRBV2 and TRBJ2-2 for the parts outside the CDR3, the full variable domain is EPEVTQTPSHQVTQMGQEVILRCVPISNHLYFYWYRQILGQKVEFLVSFYNNEISEKSEIFDDQFSVERPDGSNFTLKIRSTKLEDSAMYFCASSGQGANTGELFFGEGSRLTVL.

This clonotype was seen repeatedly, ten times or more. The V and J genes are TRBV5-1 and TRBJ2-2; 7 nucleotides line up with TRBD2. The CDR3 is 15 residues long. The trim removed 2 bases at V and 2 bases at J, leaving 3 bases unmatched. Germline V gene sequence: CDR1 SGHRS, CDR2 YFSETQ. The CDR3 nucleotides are TGCGCCAGCAGCTTAGCGGGGAGTAACACCGGGGAGCTGTTTTTT. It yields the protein CASSLAGSNTGELFF.

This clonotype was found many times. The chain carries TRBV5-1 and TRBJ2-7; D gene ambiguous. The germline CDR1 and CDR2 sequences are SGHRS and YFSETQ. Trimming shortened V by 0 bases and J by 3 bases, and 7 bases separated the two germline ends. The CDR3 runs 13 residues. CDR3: CASSLGLGYEQYF. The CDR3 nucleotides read TGCGCCAGCAGCTTGGGCCTCGGCTACGAGCAGTACTTC.

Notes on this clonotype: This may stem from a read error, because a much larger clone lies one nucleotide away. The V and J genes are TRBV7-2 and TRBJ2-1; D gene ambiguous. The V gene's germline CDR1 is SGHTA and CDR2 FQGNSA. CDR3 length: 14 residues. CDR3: CASRGGSSYNGQFF. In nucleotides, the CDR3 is TGTGCCAGCAGGGGCGGCTCCTCCTACAATGGGCAGTTCTTC.